The 29 T cell receptor beta chains below come from one sample, sequenced in a study of T cell repertoires in cytomegalovirus infection. TCRdb analysed the reads with MiXCR anew, one entry per CDR3 protein. The data show approximately 120,000 distinct CDR3 sequences, around 28% seen once. No antigen is known for these receptors. The starting material was CD8+ T cells from cultured PBMCs, obtained from culture after CMV antigen stimulation. These TCRs come from a human donor in good health (CMV status not recorded). Some clones in this sample may be carry-over from other donors' samples.

The table lists this clonotype with many counts. This rearrangement joins TRBV7-9 to TRBJ2-5; tentative D call: TRBD2 (5 bases). Germline CDR1 SEHNR, CDR2 FQNEAQ (reference sequence). This CDR3 is 15 amino acids long. V was trimmed by 5 bases and J by 10 bases, leaving 23 bases between them. The CDR3 sequence: CASSPPDPFDRDQYF. CDR3 nucleotide sequence: TGTGCCAGCAGCCCCCCCGACCCGTTCGATCGGGACCAGTACTTC.

Only a few counts were recorded for this clonotype. The gene calls are TRBV6-5 and TRBJ1-2; D is possibly TRBD1 (5 bases). The V and J ends lost 0 bases and 8 bases respectively, with 19 bases between them. This CDR3 spans 16 amino acids. In germline, CDR1 is MNHEY, CDR2 SVGAGI. This CDR3 is CASSYSKSGPTLGYTF. For the CDR3, the DNA is TGTGCCAGCAGTTACTCGAAGTCAGGGCCCACGTTGGGCTACACCTTC.

The rearrangement links TRBV27 to TRBJ2-1, with 7 positions matching TRBD2. With 3 bases clipped from V and 6 bases from J, the junction kept 5 bases outside the gene matches. Germline CDR1 is MNHEY and CDR2 is SMNVEV (reference sequence). The CDR3 extends over 14 amino acids. The chain's CDR3 is CASSLSSGGNEQFF. CDR3 nucleotide sequence: TGTGCCAGCAGTTTGTCTAGCGGAGGCAATGAGCAGTTCTTC.

This chain links TRBV3-1 with TRBJ1-1; D remains ambiguous. The CDR3 covers 15 residues. CDR1 is LGHDT and CDR2 is YNNKEL in the germline V gene (reference sequence). The V end was cut by 0 bases, the J end by 2 bases, with 10 bases between. The chain's CDR3 is CASSQDRDLNTEAFF. In nucleotides, the CDR3 is TGTGCCAGCAGCCAAGATCGCGATTTAAACACTGAAGCTTTCTTT.

The chain couples TRBV5-4 to TRBJ2-1; 7 bases align to TRBD2. There are 11 residues in the CDR3. Germline-derived CDR1 and CDR2 are SGHNT and YYREEE (reference sequence). The J segment lost 10 bases and the V segment lost 3 bases, leaving 1 base of the junction unmatched. The CDR3: CASSWGGEQFF. The CDR3 DNA reads TGTGCCAGCAGCTGGGGAGGGGAGCAGTTCTTC.

The CDR3 here is CASNPVAAWGTDTQYF. The CDR3 nucleotides are TGTGCCAGCAATCCAGTAGCGGCGTGGGGCACAGATACGCAGTATTTT. J is TRBJ2-3 and V is TRBV27, with D possibly TRBD2 on 6 matching bases. CDR3 length: 16 residues. The germline V gene encodes CDR1 MNHEY and CDR2 SMNVEV (reference sequence). V was trimmed by 7 bases and J by 1 base, leaving 18 bases between them.

This clonotype came up many times. V usage is TRBV7-9 and J usage is TRBJ2-5, with D tentatively TRBD1 or TRBD2 (6 bases each). CDR1 is SEHNR and CDR2 is FQNEAQ in the germline V gene (reference sequence). V was trimmed by 4 bases and J by 5 bases, leaving 23 bases between them. The CDR3 consists of 17 residues. In DNA, the CDR3 is TGTGCCAGCAGCTCCGTCGGGGGCCACGGGGGCTTGGAGACCCAGTACTTC. It yields the protein CASSSVGGHGGLETQYF.

This clonotype was found a few times. The V and J genes are TRBV5-1 and TRBJ2-7, with 7 bases fitting TRBD1. With V trimmed by 4 bases and J by 0 bases, 7 bases remained unmatched. This CDR3 spans 15 amino acids. Germline CDR1 is SGHRS and CDR2 is YFSETQ. DNA of the CDR3: TGCGCCAGCAGCCGCTGGGACAGACACTCCTACGAGCAGTACTTC. Amino acids: CASSRWDRHSYEQYF.

This clonotype has more than one count but fewer than ten. V and J are TRBV6-6 and TRBJ2-1, with 8 nucleotides matching TRBD2. J was trimmed by 5 bases and V by 6 bases; bases with no gene match: 12. This CDR3 has 16 residues. Germline assignment: CDR1 MNHNY and CDR2 SVGAGI (reference sequence). CDR3: CASSPFRRGVHNEQFF. In nucleotides, the CDR3 is TGTGCCAGCAGCCCCTTCCGGCGGGGGGTCCACAATGAGCAGTTCTTC.

This clonotype turned up a few times. V gene TRBV20-1 combines with J gene TRBJ1-1, with no clear D. This CDR3 region has 15 residues. CDR1 is DFQATT and CDR2 is SNEGSKA in the germline V gene (reference sequence). Between the trimmed V and J ends, which lost 0 bases and 8 bases, there was a span of 19 bases. CDR3 bases: TGCAGTGCTAGAGATGGGTGGCTTCCTATGATAGAAGCTTTCTTT. It translates to CSARDGWLPMIEAFF.

V is TRBV12-3 or TRBV12-4 and J is TRBJ1-1; tentatively, D is TRBD1 (5 bases). Trimming removed 1 base at V and 4 bases at J, with 7 bases between. The CDR3 spans 13 residues. Here the CDR3 DNA reads TGTGCCAGCAGTTTAGGGACAATCACTGAAGCTTTCTTT. This sequence encodes CASSLGTITEAFF.

A few counts support this clonotype. The chain uses TRBV20-1 and TRBJ2-1; D is uncertain. The V end lost 3 bases, the J end lost 10 bases, and 4 bases lay between the germline ends. CDR1 and CDR2 (germline): DFQATT, SNEGSKA (reference sequence). CDR3 length equals 9 residues. The CDR3: CSASGEQFF. The CDR3 DNA is TGCAGTGCTAGCGGGGAGCAGTTCTTC.

This clonotype showed up many times. This chain joins TRBV7-8 and TRBJ1-6, with 7 bases aligning to TRBD1. After removal of 5 bases from V and 6 bases from J, the junction contained 10 bases not matched to a gene. Germline V gene sequence: CDR1 SGHVS, CDR2 FQNEAQ. The CDR3 sequence is 16 residues long. The CDR3 here is CASSRLGQNFNSPLHF. The CDR3 DNA reads as TGTGCCAGCAGCCGCTTGGGACAGAACTTTAATTCACCCCTCCACTTT.

This clonotype was found many times. The V call is TRBV11-3, the J call TRBJ2-1; D call uncertain. The CDR3 is 13 residues long. Per germline, CDR1 SGHNT and CDR2 YENEEA. V lost 5 bases, J lost 5 bases, and 10 bases lay in between. The CDR3 reads CASSPSGDNEQFF. The CDR3 DNA sequence: TGTGCCAGCAGCCCATCTGGGGACAATGAGCAGTTCTTC.

This clonotype was seen a handful of times. The chain has TRBV6-1 and TRBJ1-2; TRBD1 is a possible D gene (6 bases). V lost 0 bases and J lost 5, with 16 bases in between. Per the germline V gene, CDR1 is MNHNS and CDR2 is SASEGT. The CDR3 sequence is 16 residues long. The DNA for the CDR3 is TGTGCCAGCAGTGAAGCCGCGACAGGAACATATTATGGCTACACCTTC. It yields the protein CASSEAATGTYYGYTF.

This chain uses TRBV12-3 or TRBV12-4 with TRBJ2-1; D may match TRBD1 or TRBD2 (5 bases each). CDR3 length: 12 amino acids. Trimming removed 5 bases from V and 8 bases from J, with 10 bases in between. The CDR3: CASSPRGHEQFF. CDR3 in DNA: TGTGCCAGCAGTCCGAGGGGTCATGAGCAGTTCTTC.

The table lists this clonotype with a few counts. The V and J genes are TRBV7-8 and TRBJ2-1; D gene ambiguous. Per germline, CDR1 SGHVS and CDR2 FQNEAQ. CDR3 length: 12 residues. Trimming removed 2 bases at V and 8 bases at J, with 7 bases between. CDR3 in amino acids: CASSLRRDEQFF. The CDR3 DNA sequence: TGTGCCAGCAGCTTACGTCGCGATGAGCAGTTCTTC.

The rearrangement uses TRBV28 and TRBJ2-5, with D uncertain. Between the trimmed V and J ends, which lost 2 bases and 5 bases, there was a span of 12 bases. The CDR3 runs to 14 residues. Germline lookup yields CDR1 MDHEN and CDR2 SYDVKM. The CDR3, as DNA: TGTGCCAGCAGTTTAAGGTTGGGTCGGGAGACCCAGTACTTC. This encodes CASSLRLGRETQYF.

The chain employs TRBV6-8 and TRBJ2-1; no clear D. Germline CDR1 MNHGY, CDR2 SAAAGT. The length of the CDR3 is 15 residues. The ends were cut back, 6 bases at V and 4 bases at J, with 16 bases in the middle. The CDR3 sequence: CASSLGGPEYNEQFF. The DNA of the CDR3 is TGTGCCAGCAGCCTCGGCGGTCCCGAATACAATGAGCAGTTCTTC.

The chain couples TRBV6-5 to TRBJ2-3; 10 nucleotides align to TRBD2. The length of the CDR3 is 16 residues. V trimming: 6 bases; J trimming: 2 bases; junction bases outside the gene matches: 8. CDR1 MNHEY and CDR2 SVGAGI come from the germline V gene. In nucleotides, the CDR3 is TGTGCCAGCAGGCGGACTAGCGGAATAATCACAGATACGCAGTATTTT. Its translation is CASRRTSGIITDTQYF.

The chain recombines TRBV7-6 with TRBJ1-6; 10 nucleotides agree with TRBD1. Trimming cost V 6 bases and J 9 bases; bases outside gene matches: 5. There are 14 residues in the CDR3. CDR1 and CDR2 from the germline V gene are SGHVS and FNYEAQ. CDR3 bases: TGTGCCAGCAGTAGTGACAGGGGGCTTTCACCCCTCCACTTT. Protein: CASSSDRGLSPLHF.

This clonotype was found many times. The chain has TRBV7-8 and TRBJ2-1; the match to TRBD2 covers 7 bases. V lost 5 bases, J lost 4 bases, and 14 bases stayed unmatched. In germline, CDR1 is SGHVS, CDR2 FQNEAQ. The CDR3 covers 17 residues. The CDR3 is CASSPTTGGGYYNEQFF. The CDR3 nucleotides are TGTGCCAGCAGCCCAACGACTGGGGGGGGATATTACAATGAGCAGTTCTTC.

The chain employs TRBV27 and TRBJ2-1; 9 bases are a match to TRBD2. V lost 8 bases, J lost 6 bases, and 8 bases stayed unmatched. This CDR3 region has 14 residues. The germline V gene has CDR1 MNHEY and CDR2 SMNVEV (reference sequence). The CDR3 coding sequence is TGTGCCAGCGGCGGGGGGGCCTCGAGCAATGAGCAGTTCTTC. The encoded protein is CASGGGASSNEQFF.

This clonotype has a count of ten or more. This chain uses TRBV7-8 with TRBJ1-6; 7 nucleotides agree with TRBD1. The germline gives CDR1 SGHVS, CDR2 FQNEAQ. The CDR3 is made up of 19 amino acids. After removal of 0 bases from V and 0 bases from J, the junction contained 8 bases not matched to a gene. The CDR3 region is CASSLAWVGQLSYNSPLHF. In nucleotides, the CDR3 is TGTGCCAGCAGCTTAGCCTGGGTGGGACAGCTCTCCTATAATTCACCCCTCCACTTT.

This clonotype was observed a few times. The CDR3 DNA sequence: TGCGCCAGCAGCCAAATTTACAATGAGCAGTTCTTC. It encodes CASSQIYNEQFF. V usage is TRBV4-1 and J usage is TRBJ2-1; D gene unclear. The CDR3 length is 12 residues. V was clipped by 2 bases and J by 4 bases, with 3 bases between them. Germline loops: CDR1 MGHRA, CDR2 YSYEKL.

This clonotype was counted at least ten times. This chain links TRBV27 with TRBJ2-1, with D unclear. V was cut by 6 bases and J by 6 bases, with 9 bases left in between. CDR1 and CDR2 from the germline V gene are MNHEY and SMNVEV (reference sequence). The CDR3 loop spans 12 amino acids. CDR3 amino acids: CASSHNTNEQFF. The DNA for the CDR3 is TGTGCCAGCAGCCACAACACCAATGAGCAGTTCTTC.

The rearrangement links TRBV7-6 to TRBJ2-7, with D unresolved. Per the germline V gene, CDR1 is SGHVS and CDR2 is FNYEAQ. With 4 bases removed from V and 0 bases from J, the gap between germline ends came to 13 bases. This CDR3 has 15 amino acids. CDR3 sequence reads: CASSSPRPSSYEQYF. DNA for the CDR3: TGTGCCAGCAGCTCCCCTCGGCCTAGCTCCTACGAGCAGTACTTC.

This clonotype was seen at least ten times. The chain has TRBV28 and TRBJ2-1; 10 bases are a match to TRBD2. Germline V gives CDR1 MDHEN, CDR2 SYDVKM. This CDR3 is built from 15 residues. The ends lost 5 bases at V and 6 bases at J; junction bases unmatched: 7. CDR3 nucleotide sequence: TGTGCCAGCAGTCTCCTAGCGGGGGAGGTCAATGAGCAGTTCTTC. It translates to CASSLLAGEVNEQFF.

V and J are TRBV12-3 or TRBV12-4 and TRBJ2-1; 9 bases align to TRBD1. Losses at the gene ends were 4 bases for V and 7 bases for J; bases not matched to a gene: 8. The CDR3 runs to 15 residues. The DNA for the CDR3 is TGTGCCAGCAGTTCGGGACAGGGTAATTGGAATGAGCAGTTCTTC. The encoded protein is CASSSGQGNWNEQFF.